The next 25 T cell receptor beta chains were all read from a single sample in a study of blood T cells in healthy people across ages. For the second PCR, which ran for about 7 to 11 cycles, a sample-barcoded 5' primer and a J-beta primer mix were used. MiXCR was run by TCRdb on the 5' RACE reads, yielding one entry per CDR3 protein. The sample has roughly 1,700,000 distinct CDR3 sequences; 28% are singletons. Sequenced input: blood. These receptors originate from a woman in her thirties in good health.

The chain combines TRBV5-1 with TRBJ2-3; possible D gene TRBD2, 5 bases. V gave up 6 bases and J gave up 7 bases, with 21 bases separating them. The CDR3 is 15 residues long. Germline CDR1 and CDR2: SGHRS and YFSETQ. CDR3 sequence (DNA): TGCGCCAGCATTTCGGCTAGCCCGGGTGGAAATACGCAGTATTTT. This encodes CASISASPGGNTQYF.

This clonotype occurred a few times. This sequence joins TRBV5-1 and TRBJ2-5, with D possibly matching TRBD2 (6 bases). Trimming stripped 9 bases from V and 2 bases from J, with 17 bases between. This CDR3 has 14 amino acids. Germline CDR1 and CDR2: SGHRS and YFSETQ. In DNA form, the CDR3 reads TGCGCCACCGCACCGGAGGGGCGGCAAGAGACCCAGTACTTC. As protein: CATAPEGRQETQYF.

This chain uses TRBV11-2 with TRBJ2-4, with D perhaps TRBD1 or TRBD2 (7 bases each). Germline assignment: CDR1 SGHAT and CDR2 FQNNGV. The CDR3 has 16 residues. Trimming took off 5 bases at V and 0 bases at J, with 14 bases between the two ends. In nucleotides, the CDR3 is TGTGCCAGCAGCACGCAGGGGGGGTTAGCCAAAAACATTCAGTACTTC. Protein product: CASSTQGGLAKNIQYF.

This chain uses TRBV6-6 with TRBJ2-6; 8 nucleotides align to TRBD2. This CDR3 is 16 amino acids long. The germline V gene has CDR1 MNHNY and CDR2 SVGAGI (reference sequence). J gave up 2 bases and V 6 bases, and 6 bases lay outside the gene matches. In nucleotides, the CDR3 is TGTGCCAGCAGCCGGGGGGGGCAGGCTGGGGCCAACGTCCTGACTTTC. Its protein product is CASSRGGQAGANVLTF.

The chain is built from TRBV18 and TRBJ2-1; 11 bases align to TRBD2. J was trimmed by 5 bases and V by 2 bases; bases with no gene match: 2. Germline CDR1 is KGHSH and CDR2 is LQKENI. This CDR3 is 15 amino acids long. The CDR3 DNA follows: TGTGCCAGCTCACCAACGGGACTAGCGGACAATGAGCAGTTCTTC. Its protein is CASSPTGLADNEQFF.

This clonotype came up many times. The V and J genes are TRBV5-1 and TRBJ2-1, with 12 bases aligning to TRBD2. Germline V gene sequence: CDR1 SGHRS, CDR2 YFSETQ. This CDR3 has 14 amino acids. The trim removed 2 bases at V and 8 bases at J, leaving 2 bases unmatched. CDR3 coding DNA: TGCGCCAGCAGCTTACTAGCGGGAGGCTATGAGCAGTTCTTC. It codes for CASSLLAGGYEQFF.

The V gene is TRBV6-2 or TRBV6-3, the J gene TRBJ1-2; D ambiguous. V shed 6 bases and J shed 2 bases, with 19 bases lying between them. The germline CDR1 and CDR2 sequences are MNHEY and SVGEGT. This CDR3 spans 16 amino acids. CDR3 nucleotide sequence: TGTGCCAGCAGCCTGAGTCCCGGGGAAACGAACTATGGCTACACCTTC. Amino acids: CASSLSPGETNYGYTF.

This clonotype was picked up a small number of times. This chain connects TRBV20-1 to TRBJ2-1; D possibly corresponds to TRBD2 (6 bases). Trimming cost V 2 bases and J 2 bases, with 13 bases left between them. This CDR3 has 15 amino acids. Germline assignment: CDR1 DFQATT and CDR2 SNEGSKA (reference sequence). CDR3: CSARMIADPYNEQFF. The CDR3 DNA reads as TGCAGTGCTAGAATGATAGCGGATCCCTACAATGAGCAGTTCTTC.

The rearrangement links TRBV7-2 to TRBJ2-3; D might be TRBD2 (7 bases). Trimming cost V 3 bases and J 4 bases, with 17 bases left between them. The CDR3 covers 16 residues. The germline CDR1 and CDR2 sequences are SGHTA and FQGNSA. The CDR3 DNA reads TGTGCCAGCAGCTTCCATATAGGGGGAGGGCCAGATACGCAGTATTTT. It specifies CASSFHIGGGPDTQYF. The entire variable domain, with the rest obtained from reference TRBV7-2 and TRBJ2-3, is as follows: GAGVSQSPSNKVTEKGKDVELRCDPISGHTALYWYRQSLGQGLEFLIYFQGNSAPDKSGLPSDRFSAERTGGSVSTLTIQRTQQEDSAVYLCASSFHIGGGPDTQYFGPGTRLTVL.

This clonotype appeared many times. The chain is built from TRBV10-3 and TRBJ2-1, with unresolved D. The CDR3 totals 11 residues. Per the germline V gene, CDR1 is ENHRY and CDR2 is SYGVKD. V was pared by 4 bases and J by 7 bases, with 5 bases between. In nucleotides, the CDR3 is TGTGCCATCAGTGTCGGTAATGAGCAGTTCTTC. Translation gives CAISVGNEQFF.

This clonotype was counted a few times. This rearrangement joins TRBV7-9 to TRBJ1-1; D unclear. The CDR3 contains 11 residues. Germline V gene lookup returns CDR1 SEHNR and CDR2 FQNEAQ (reference sequence). Trimming took off 9 bases at V and 6 bases at J, with 11 bases between the two ends. Written as DNA, the CDR3 is TGTGCCAGTTCAGGTGGAGCTGAAGCTTTCTTT. Protein sequence: CASSGGAEAFF.

This clonotype was seen ten or more times. This sequence joins TRBV6-6 and TRBJ1-2; 7 bases match TRBD1. The CDR3 sequence is 15 residues long. Germline V gene lookup returns CDR1 MNHNY and CDR2 SVGAGI (reference sequence). V trimming: 8 bases; J trimming: 4 bases; junction bases outside the gene matches: 13. In nucleotides, the CDR3 is TGTGCCAGCGGCGCTGGTACAGGGGAAATCTATGGCTACACCTTC. Protein product: CASGAGTGEIYGYTF.

The rearrangement joins TRBV25-1 to TRBJ2-3; D unresolved. Germline CDR1 MGHDK, CDR2 SYGVNS. The CDR3 has 13 amino acids. V lost 8 bases, J lost 2 bases, and 11 bases lay in between. In nucleotides, the CDR3 is TGTGCCAGCTCTCCACTGATCACAGATACGCAGTATTTT. Encoded protein: CASSPLITDTQYF.

V and J are TRBV5-1 and TRBJ2-2; TRBD1 agrees at 7 bases. With V trimmed by 3 bases and J by 7 bases, 6 bases remained unmatched. From germline, CDR1 is SGHRS and CDR2 YFSETQ. The CDR3 length is 14 residues. The CDR3 DNA reads TGCGCCAGCAGCTCAGGACAGGTTGGCGGGGAGCTGTTTTTT. The encoded protein is CASSSGQVGGELFF.

V usage is TRBV5-5 and J usage is TRBJ2-1, with 7 nucleotides matching TRBD2. V dropped 4 bases and J dropped 3; count of bases not matched to a gene: 7. This CDR3 has 15 amino acids. Germline V CDR1 and CDR2: SGHKS, YYEKEE (reference sequence). As DNA, the CDR3 is TGTGCCAGCAGCCAGAGCGGGGAGGACTACAATGAGCAGTTCTTC. Translated, it gives CASSQSGEDYNEQFF.

This clonotype has just a few counts. The chain couples TRBV28 to TRBJ2-7; TRBD1 agrees at 7 bases. Germline V gene lookup returns CDR1 MDHEN and CDR2 SYDVKM. The length of the CDR3 is 13 residues. V trimming: 6 bases; J trimming: 4 bases; junction bases outside the gene matches: 6. The chain's CDR3 is CASRRTGVYEQYF. For the CDR3, the DNA is TGTGCCAGCAGGAGAACAGGGGTGTACGAGCAGTACTTC.

In this sample, this clonotype turned up once. The rearrangement joins TRBV20-1 to TRBJ2-4, with unresolved D. Germline CDR1 reads DFQATT; CDR2 reads SNEGSKA (reference sequence). CDR3 size: 12 residues. The V end lost 7 bases, the J end lost 13 bases, and 20 bases lay between the germline ends. The CDR3 sequence is CSETDEGGEQYF. The CDR3 nucleotides are TGCAGTGAGACTGACGAAGGCGGTGAGCAGTACTTC.

This clonotype came up a few times. The rearrangement links TRBV5-1 to TRBJ2-7, with 7 bases aligning to TRBD2. Germline loops: CDR1 SGHRS, CDR2 YFSETQ. V lost 6 bases to trimming and J lost 4 bases; unmatched junction nucleotides: 7. The CDR3 length is 13 residues. The CDR3 DNA reads as TGCGCCAGCAACGACAAAGCGGGGTACGAGCAGTACTTC. The encoded protein is CASNDKAGYEQYF.

V is TRBV7-2 and J is TRBJ2-5; TRBD1 matches at 9 bases. This CDR3 has 13 residues. V shed 7 bases, J shed 13 bases, and the junction held 13 bases outside the gene matches. Germline loops: CDR1 SGHTA, CDR2 FQGNSA. CDR3 bases: TGTGCCAGCAACTTCACAGGGGGCGAGGTTCTGTACTTC. Its protein is CASNFTGGEVLYF.

The chain uses TRBV28 and TRBJ1-2; no clear D gene. This CDR3 is 15 amino acids long. Per the germline V gene, CDR1 is MDHEN and CDR2 is SYDVKM. V lost 6 bases to trimming and J lost 7 bases, with 21 bases between them. The CDR3 coding sequence is TGTGCCAGCAGCGGAGCAACGGGAGGGTTTTCTGGCTACACCTTC. It translates to CASSGATGGFSGYTF.

The V call is TRBV11-2, the J call TRBJ2-6; D is uncertain. Germline V gene sequence: CDR1 SGHAT, CDR2 FQNNGV. V dropped 4 bases and J dropped 0 bases, with 19 bases sitting between them. This CDR3 region has 19 residues. The CDR3 loop is CASSSPRPTKSSGANVLTF. Here the CDR3 DNA reads TGTGCCAGCAGCTCCCCCCGCCCGACCAAAAGCTCTGGGGCCAACGTCCTGACTTTC. Full variable domain (missing parts from reference TRBV11-2 and TRBJ2-6): EAGVAQSPRYKIIEKRQSVAFWCNPISGHATLYWYQQILGQGPKLLIQFQNNGVVDDSQLPKDRFSAERLKGVDSTLKIQPAKLEDSAVYLCASSSPRPTKSSGANVLTFGAGSRLTVL.

At least ten counts were recorded for this clonotype. The chain couples TRBV10-3 to TRBJ2-1; 11 bases fit TRBD2. CDR1 is ENHRY, CDR2 SYGVKD, per germline. The CDR3 consists of 13 residues. Losses at the gene ends were 9 bases for V and 7 bases for J; bases not matched to a gene: 5. The CDR3 nucleotides read TGTGCCATACTAGCGGGAGTAGGTAATGAGCAGTTCTTC. The encoded protein is CAILAGVGNEQFF.

The CDR3 DNA sequence: TGTGCCGCTCGGTCGCGGGGGGTCACTCAGCCCCAGCATTTT. This sequence encodes CAARSRGVTQPQHF. The chain combines TRBV28 with TRBJ1-5, with D maybe TRBD1 (5 bases). The CDR3 sequence is 14 residues long. Germline V gives CDR1 MDHEN, CDR2 SYDVKM. Trimming took 11 bases from V and 6 from J, leaving 20 bases between them.

The genes are TRBV29-1 and TRBJ2-5, with 11 bases matching TRBD1. The CDR3 has 13 amino acids. CDR1 is SQVTM, CDR2 ANQGSEA, per germline. With V trimmed by 4 bases and J by 6 bases, 4 bases remained unmatched. CDR3 sequence: CSVVGQGAKTQYF. As DNA, the CDR3 is TGCAGCGTTGTTGGACAGGGGGCAAAGACCCAGTACTTC.

This clonotype was seen repeatedly, ten times or more. The chain employs TRBV28 and TRBJ2-7; no clear D. V was pared by 6 bases and J by 2 bases, with 14 bases between. This CDR3 spans 14 amino acids. Germline CDR1 and CDR2: MDHEN and SYDVKM. The CDR3 DNA is TGTGCCAGCAGCGCGCCACCGGCCACCTACGAGCAGTACTTC. It is translated as CASSAPPATYEQYF.